This T cell receptor beta chain was captured in a study of blood T cell repertoires in COVID-19. As for the study in general: Acute-phase and convalescent COVID-19 samples originated in the United States, Italy and Spain.

The data were produced by immunoSEQ multiplex PCR, yet TCRdb's version contains in-frame clones alone and is incomplete. The table has roughly 430,000 clones, roughly 86% seen once. Participants were aged about 18 to 89 years from around 26 US areas. The ends lost 1 base at V and 6 bases at J; junction bases unmatched: 10. In germline, CDR1 is MGHRA, CDR2 YSYEKL. The CDR3 extends over 17 amino acids. The receptor comes from a woman in her thirties or forties with acute COVID-19. Sequenced material: PBMCs or T cells enriched from blood (not recorded which). V usage is TRBV4-1 and J usage is TRBJ2-7; 12 nucleotides match TRBD2. The CDR3 nucleotides are TGCGCCAGCAGCCAAGGGGCTAGCGGGGGGGCGTTTAGCGAGCAGTACTTC. Residues: CASSQGASGGAFSEQYF.